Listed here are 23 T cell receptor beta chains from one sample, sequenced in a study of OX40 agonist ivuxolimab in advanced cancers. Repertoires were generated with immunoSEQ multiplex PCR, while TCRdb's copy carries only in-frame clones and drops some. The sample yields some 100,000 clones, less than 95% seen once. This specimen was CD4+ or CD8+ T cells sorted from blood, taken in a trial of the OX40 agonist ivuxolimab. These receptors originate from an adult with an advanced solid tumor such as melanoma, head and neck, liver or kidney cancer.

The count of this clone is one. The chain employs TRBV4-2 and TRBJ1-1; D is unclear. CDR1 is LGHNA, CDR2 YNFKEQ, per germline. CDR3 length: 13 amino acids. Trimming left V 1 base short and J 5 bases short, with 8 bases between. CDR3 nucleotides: TGTGCCAGCAGCCAAGTGAGGGAGACTGAAGCTTTCTTT. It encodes CASSQVRETEAFF.

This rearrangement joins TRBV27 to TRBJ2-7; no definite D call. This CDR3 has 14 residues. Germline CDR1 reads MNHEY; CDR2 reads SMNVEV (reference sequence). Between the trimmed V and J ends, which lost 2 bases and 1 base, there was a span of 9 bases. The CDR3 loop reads CASSLGPPSYEQYF. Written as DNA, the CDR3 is TGTGCCAGCAGTTTAGGACCGCCTTCCTACGAGCAGTACTTC.

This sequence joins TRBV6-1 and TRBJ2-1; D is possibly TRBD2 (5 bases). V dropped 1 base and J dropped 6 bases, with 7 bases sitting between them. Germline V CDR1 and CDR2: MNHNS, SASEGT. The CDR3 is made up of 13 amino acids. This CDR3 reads CASSEGRGNEQFF. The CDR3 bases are TGTGCCAGCAGTGAAGGACGGGGCAATGAGCAGTTCTTC.

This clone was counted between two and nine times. CDR3 nucleotide sequence: TGTGCCAGCAGCAGAGACAGGGGAGGCACTGAAGCTTTCTTT. Translation gives CASSRDRGGTEAFF. The chain has TRBV4-2 and TRBJ1-1, with 8 bases fitting TRBD1. Trimming took 5 bases from V and 4 from J; bases not matched to a gene: 6. Germline assignment: CDR1 LGHNA and CDR2 YNFKEQ. This CDR3 is built from 14 residues.

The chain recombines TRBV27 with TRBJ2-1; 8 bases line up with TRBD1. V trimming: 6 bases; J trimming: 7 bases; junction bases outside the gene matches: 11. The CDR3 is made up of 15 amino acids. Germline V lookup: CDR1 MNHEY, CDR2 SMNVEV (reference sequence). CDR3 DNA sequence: TGTGCCAGCAGCTTGGGGGACAGGCAGGGGAATGAGCAGTTCTTC. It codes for CASSLGDRQGNEQFF.

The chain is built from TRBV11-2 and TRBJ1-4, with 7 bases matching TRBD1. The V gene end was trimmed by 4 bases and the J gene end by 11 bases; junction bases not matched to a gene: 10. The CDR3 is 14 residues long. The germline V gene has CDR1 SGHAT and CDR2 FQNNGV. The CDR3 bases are TGTGCCAGCAGCTCGAACGTGGTGACAGGGAAACTGTTTTTT. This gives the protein CASSSNVVTGKLFF.

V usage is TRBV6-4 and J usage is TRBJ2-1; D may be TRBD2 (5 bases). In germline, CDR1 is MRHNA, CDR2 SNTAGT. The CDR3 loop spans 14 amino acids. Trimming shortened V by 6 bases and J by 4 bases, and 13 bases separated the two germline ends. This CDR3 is CASRRAAGYNEQFF. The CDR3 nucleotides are TGTGCCAGCAGGAGGGCCGCAGGTTACAATGAGCAGTTCTTC.

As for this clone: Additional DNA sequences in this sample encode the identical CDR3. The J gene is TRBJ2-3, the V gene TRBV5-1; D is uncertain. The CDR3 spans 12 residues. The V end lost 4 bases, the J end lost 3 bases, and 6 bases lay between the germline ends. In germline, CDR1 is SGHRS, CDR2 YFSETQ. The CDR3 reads CASSPTTDTQYF. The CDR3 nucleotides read TGCGCCAGCAGCCCCACAACAGATACGCAGTATTTT.

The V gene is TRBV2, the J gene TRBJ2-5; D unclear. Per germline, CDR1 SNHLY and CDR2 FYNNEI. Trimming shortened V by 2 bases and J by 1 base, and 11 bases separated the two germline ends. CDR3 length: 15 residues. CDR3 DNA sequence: TGTGCCAGCAGTGAAAACCCGTCCGGCCAAGAGACCCAGTACTTC. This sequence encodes CASSENPSGQETQYF.

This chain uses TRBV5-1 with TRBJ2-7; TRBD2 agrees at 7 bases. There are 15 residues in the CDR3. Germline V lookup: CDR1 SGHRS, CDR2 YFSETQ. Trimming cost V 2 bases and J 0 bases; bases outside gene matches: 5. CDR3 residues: CASSLLAISSYEQYF. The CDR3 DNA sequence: TGCGCCAGCAGCTTACTAGCGATAAGCTCCTACGAGCAGTACTTC.

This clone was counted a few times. The DNA for the CDR3 is TGTGCCATCAGTGAGTCGCCAGGCAGCAATCAGCCCCAGCATTTT. Its protein product is CAISESPGSNQPQHF. The rearrangement joins TRBV10-3 to TRBJ1-5; D is undetermined. The CDR3 contains 15 residues. Trimming pared 0 bases from V and 1 base from J, leaving 7 bases between. Germline CDR1 ENHRY, CDR2 SYGVKD.

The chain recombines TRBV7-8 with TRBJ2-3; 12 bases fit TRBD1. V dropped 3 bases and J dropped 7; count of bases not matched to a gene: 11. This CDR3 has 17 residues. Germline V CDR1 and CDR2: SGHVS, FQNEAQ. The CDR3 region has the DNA TGTGCCAGCAGCTTCCTACCCGGGACAGGGGGCGGGAATACGCAGTATTTT. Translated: CASSFLPGTGGGNTQYF. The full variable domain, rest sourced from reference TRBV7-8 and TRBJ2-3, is GAGVSQSPRYKVAKRGQDVALRCDPISGHVSLFWYQQALGQGPEFLTYFQNEAQLDKSGLPSDRFFAERPEGSVSTLKIQRTQQEDSAVYLCASSFLPGTGGGNTQYFGPGTRLTVL.

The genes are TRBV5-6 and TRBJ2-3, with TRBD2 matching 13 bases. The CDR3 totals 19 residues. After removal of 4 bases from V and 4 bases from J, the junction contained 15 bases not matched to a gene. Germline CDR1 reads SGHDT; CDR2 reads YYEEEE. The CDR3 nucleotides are TGTGCCAGCAGCATCCCGGGACTAGCGGGATCCCGAGCTCCAGATACGCAGTATTTT. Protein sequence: CASSIPGLAGSRAPDTQYF.

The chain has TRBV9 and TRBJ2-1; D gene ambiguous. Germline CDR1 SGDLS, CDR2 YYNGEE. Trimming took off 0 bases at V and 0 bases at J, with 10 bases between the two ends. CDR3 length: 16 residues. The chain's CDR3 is CASSVGPIHSYNEQFF. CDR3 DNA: TGTGCCAGCAGCGTAGGTCCGATACACTCCTACAATGAGCAGTTCTTC.

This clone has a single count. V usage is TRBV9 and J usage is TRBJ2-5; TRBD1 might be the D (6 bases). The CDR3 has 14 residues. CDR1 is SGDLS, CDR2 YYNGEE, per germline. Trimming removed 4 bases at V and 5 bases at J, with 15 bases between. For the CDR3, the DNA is TGTGCCAGCAGCTACGGGACAACTCTGGAGACCCAGTACTTC. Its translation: CASSYGTTLETQYF.

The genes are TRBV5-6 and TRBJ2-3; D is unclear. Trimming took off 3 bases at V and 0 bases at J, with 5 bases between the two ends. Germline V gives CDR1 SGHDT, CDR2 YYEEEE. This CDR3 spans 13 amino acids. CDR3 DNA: TGTGCCAGCAGCTGGGGAAGCACAGATACGCAGTATTTT. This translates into CASSWGSTDTQYF. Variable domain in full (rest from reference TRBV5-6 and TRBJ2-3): DAGVTQSPTHLIKTRGQQVTLRCSPKSGHDTVSWYQQALGQGPQFIFQYYEEEERQRGNFPDRFSGHQFPNYSSELNVNALLLGDSALYLCASSWGSTDTQYFGPGTRLTVL.

The CDR3 here is CASSYLGPVETQYF. Written as DNA, the CDR3 is TGTGCCAGCAGTTACTTGGGACCCGTTGAGACCCAGTACTTC. This chain links TRBV6-6 with TRBJ2-5; D assignment may be TRBD1 or TRBD2 (5 bases each). This CDR3 has 14 residues. Trimming took 1 base from V and 5 from J, leaving 11 bases between them. Germline loops: CDR1 MNHNY, CDR2 SVGAGI (reference sequence).

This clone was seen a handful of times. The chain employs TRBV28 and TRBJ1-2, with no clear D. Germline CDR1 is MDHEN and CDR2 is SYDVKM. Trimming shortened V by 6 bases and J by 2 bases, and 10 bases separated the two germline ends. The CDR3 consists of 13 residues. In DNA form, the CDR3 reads TGTGCCAGCAGAAGGATTGGGAACTATGGCTACACCTTC. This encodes CASRRIGNYGYTF.

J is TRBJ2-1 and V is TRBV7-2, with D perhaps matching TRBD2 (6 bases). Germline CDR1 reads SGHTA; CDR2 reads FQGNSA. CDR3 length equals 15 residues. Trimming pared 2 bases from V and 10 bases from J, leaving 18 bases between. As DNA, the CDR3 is TGTGCCAGCAGCTTAAACCCCCCGCCGGGAGCGGAGCAGTTCTTC. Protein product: CASSLNPPPGAEQFF.

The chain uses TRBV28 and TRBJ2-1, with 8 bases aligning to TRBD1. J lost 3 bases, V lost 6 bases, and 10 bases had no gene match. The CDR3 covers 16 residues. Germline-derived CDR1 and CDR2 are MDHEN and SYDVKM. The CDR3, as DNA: TGTGCCAGCAGGCCGACCGGGACAGGCCTCTACAATGAGCAGTTCTTC. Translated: CASRPTGTGLYNEQFF. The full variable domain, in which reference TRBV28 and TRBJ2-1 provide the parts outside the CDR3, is DVKVTQSSRYLVKRTGEKVFLECVQDMDHENMFWYRQDPGLGLRLIYFSYDVKMKEKGDIPEGYSVSREKKERFSLILESASTNQTSMYLCASRPTGTGLYNEQFFGPGTRLTVL.

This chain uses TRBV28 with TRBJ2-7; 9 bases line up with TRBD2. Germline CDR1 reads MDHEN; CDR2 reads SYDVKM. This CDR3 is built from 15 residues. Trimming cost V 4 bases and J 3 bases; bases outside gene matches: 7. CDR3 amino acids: CASSSPSGTLYEQYF. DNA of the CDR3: TGTGCCAGCAGTTCCCCTAGCGGGACCCTCTACGAGCAGTACTTC.

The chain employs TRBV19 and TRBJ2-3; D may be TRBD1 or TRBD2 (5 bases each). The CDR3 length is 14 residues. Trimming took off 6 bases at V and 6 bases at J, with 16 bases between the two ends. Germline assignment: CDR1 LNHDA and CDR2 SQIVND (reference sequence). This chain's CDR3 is CASSPGPERDTQYF. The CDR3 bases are TGTGCCAGTAGCCCGGGACCAGAAAGGGATACGCAGTATTTT.

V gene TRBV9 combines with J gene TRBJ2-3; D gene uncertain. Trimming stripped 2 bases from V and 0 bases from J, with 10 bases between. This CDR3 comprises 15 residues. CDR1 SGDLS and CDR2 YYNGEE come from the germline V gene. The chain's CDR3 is CASSVVGASTDTQYF. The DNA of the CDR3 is TGTGCCAGCAGCGTCGTAGGTGCCAGCACAGATACGCAGTATTTT.